The 9 T cell receptor beta chains below were found in one sample sequenced in a study of shared clonotypes between healthy human individuals. Clones were read by immunoSEQ multiplex PCR, and TCRdb kept only the in-frame ones, dropping some. Of about 490,000 clones listed, 70% to 80% are singletons. The specimen was PBMCs. Receptors originate from a woman aged 40 to 50 in good health. Some clones in this sample may be carry-over from other donors' samples.

The V call is TRBV4-1, the J call TRBJ1-2; D uncertain. The CDR3 length is 17 residues. CDR1 MGHRA and CDR2 YSYEKL come from the germline V gene. V was clipped by 1 base and J by 4 bases, with 19 bases between them. The DNA of the CDR3 is TGCGCCAGCAGCCAAGTGGAAGGAGCGGGCATTGGCTATGGCTACACCTTC. It codes for CASSQVEGAGIGYGYTF.

V usage is TRBV29-1 and J usage is TRBJ1-4; tentative D call: TRBD1 (5 bases). Germline V gives CDR1 SQVTM, CDR2 ANQGSEA. The ends were cut back, 4 bases at V and 1 base at J, with 13 bases in the middle. This CDR3 is 15 amino acids long. CDR3 in amino acids: CSVGSGTRTNEKLFF. The CDR3 coding sequence is TGCAGCGTTGGGTCAGGGACGAGAACTAATGAAAAACTGTTTTTT.

The genes are TRBV7-3 and TRBJ2-1, with no clear D. Looked up from germline, CDR1 is SGHTA and CDR2 is FQGTGA. CDR3 size: 15 residues. V gave up 5 bases and J gave up 0 bases, with 11 bases separating them. The CDR3 region is CASSPRRGSYNEQFF. CDR3 coding DNA: TGTGCCAGCAGCCCTCGGCGAGGCTCCTACAATGAGCAGTTCTTC.

V and J are TRBV18 and TRBJ1-2, with a tentative D call TRBD1 (5 bases). The germline V gene encodes CDR1 KGHSH and CDR2 LQKENI. Trimming removed 2 bases at V and 2 bases at J, with 9 bases between. The CDR3 spans 14 residues. The CDR3: CASSPRDGNYGYTF. The DNA of the CDR3 is TGTGCCAGCTCACCAAGGGACGGGAACTATGGCTACACCTTC.

The table lists this clone with a count of one. The chain carries TRBV19 and TRBJ2-7, with 8 bases fitting TRBD1. The CDR3 totals 16 residues. Germline CDR1 and CDR2: LNHDA and SQIVND (reference sequence). With 5 bases clipped from V and 0 bases from J, the junction kept 9 bases outside the gene matches. The CDR3 coding sequence is TGTGCCAGTAGTGCACACGACAGGGGAAGCTCCTACGAGCAGTACTTC. This sequence encodes CASSAHDRGSSYEQYF.

This clone was seen only a few times. V gene TRBV5-6 combines with J gene TRBJ2-3; TRBD2 aligns across 11 bases. V shed 3 bases, J shed 6 bases, and the junction held 9 bases outside the gene matches. The CDR3 loop spans 16 amino acids. Germline V lookup: CDR1 SGHDT, CDR2 YYEEEE. CDR3 region: CASSSPTSGVGDTQYF. The CDR3, as DNA: TGTGCCAGCAGCTCGCCGACTAGCGGGGTAGGGGATACGCAGTATTTT.

The gene calls are TRBV11-1 and TRBJ2-2, with unresolved D. The V gene lost 5 bases and the J gene lost 5 bases, with 9 bases spanning the gap. The CDR3 length is 13 residues. From germline, CDR1 is SGHAT and CDR2 FQDESV (reference sequence). The CDR3 DNA sequence: TGTGCCAGCAGCCCTCGCCGGACCGGGGAGCTGTTTTTT. This translates into CASSPRRTGELFF.

The gene calls are TRBV5-1 and TRBJ1-4, with 7 bases that match TRBD1. CDR1 is SGHRS and CDR2 is YFSETQ in the germline V gene. Unmatched junction bases numbered 3, after V lost 4 bases and J lost 0 bases. There are 15 residues in the CDR3. The CDR3 region is CASSRQGTTNEKLFF. For the CDR3, the DNA is TGCGCCAGCAGCCGACAGGGCACAACTAATGAAAAACTGTTTTTT.

This clone was picked up one time. The same CDR3 arises from other DNA sequences in this sample as well. CDR3 sequence (DNA): TGTGCCAGCAGCTTACAGGGGGTGAACACTGAAGCTTTCTTT. Protein product: CASSLQGVNTEAFF. This sequence joins TRBV7-9 and TRBJ1-1; 7 bases map to TRBD1. V was clipped by 2 bases and J by 0 bases; unmatched bases: 0. Per germline, CDR1 SEHNR and CDR2 FQNEAQ (reference sequence). The CDR3 length is 14 residues.